The next 19 T cell receptor beta chains were all read from a single sample in a study of vaccination effects on CD4 cells after COVID-19. The protocol was immunoSEQ multiplex PCR, while the TCRdb copy is restricted to in-frame clones and leaves out a portion. There are tens of thousands of clones in the sample; 65% to 80% occur only once, and around 3% lies in the top ten. What these receptors recognize is not known. Antigen-specific CD4+ T cells were expanded with viral peptide pools in the ViraFEST assay before sequencing. Isolating CD4+ T cells followed 9 to 10 days of culture. None of the vaccinated had previously contracted SARS-CoV-2, and their nucleocapsid antibodies tested negative. The sequencing here drew on CD4+ T cells from PBMCs cultured with HCoV-NL63 spike peptides, taken before COVID-19 vaccination. The receptors derive from a human donor who received a COVID-19 vaccine.

The chain is built from TRBV24-1 and TRBJ1-5, with 7 positions matching TRBD1. J lost 2 bases, V lost 6 bases, and 6 bases had no gene match. Germline V gives CDR1 KGHDR, CDR2 SFDVKD. The CDR3 contains 15 residues. The CDR3 nucleotides are TGTGCCACCAGTCCCACAGGGGAAGGCAATCAGCCCCAGCATTTT. Its protein product is CATSPTGEGNQPQHF.

V and J are TRBV5-5 and TRBJ2-5; TRBD1 agrees at 8 bases. This CDR3 spans 14 amino acids. CDR1 is SGHKS, CDR2 YYEKEE, per germline (reference sequence). V shed 1 base, J shed 4 bases, and the junction held 3 bases outside the gene matches. The CDR3 here is CASSLPGGGETQYF. CDR3 DNA: TGTGCCAGCAGCTTGCCAGGGGGCGGAGAGACCCAGTACTTC.

CDR3 residues: CASKWRGLRDYNEQFF. For the CDR3, the DNA is TGCGCCAGCAAATGGCGGGGATTACGAGATTACAATGAGCAGTTCTTC. This rearrangement joins TRBV10-1 to TRBJ2-1, with D possibly matching TRBD2 (6 bases). Trimming cost V 7 bases and J 4 bases, with 20 bases left between them. The germline V gene encodes CDR1 WNHNN and CDR2 SYGVQD (reference sequence). The CDR3 is 16 amino acids.

The V gene is TRBV4-2, the J gene TRBJ1-1; TRBD1 might be the D (5 bases). The CDR3 runs 13 residues. Germline values: CDR1 LGHNA, CDR2 YNFKEQ. V lost 1 base and J 8 bases, leaving 11 bases between the germline ends. CDR3 amino acids: CASSQGQGEEAFF. The CDR3 DNA follows: TGTGCCAGCAGCCAAGGGCAGGGAGAGGAAGCTTTCTTT.

CDR3 bases: TGTGCCAGCAGCGTTTTGGGGGCCGAGACCCAGTACTTC. Encoded protein: CASSVLGAETQYF. The chain links TRBV9 to TRBJ2-5; a possible D gene is TRBD1 (6 bases). Germline CDR1 SGDLS, CDR2 YYNGEE. The CDR3 extends over 13 amino acids. Trimming cost V 2 bases and J 5 bases, with 10 bases left between them.

This clone appeared once. The V call is TRBV27, the J call TRBJ1-1; D is unresolved. The germline V and J ends were trimmed by 8 bases and 1 base, with 8 bases remaining between them. This CDR3 region has 12 residues. The V gene's germline CDR1 is MNHEY and CDR2 SMNVEV (reference sequence). The CDR3 DNA reads as TGTGCCAGCCAGGCACCGAACACTGAAGCTTTCTTT. It translates to CASQAPNTEAFF.

The chain uses TRBV30 and TRBJ2-3; the D gene is possibly TRBD1 (5 bases). The CDR3 runs to 15 residues. The germline gives CDR1 GTSNPN, CDR2 SVGIG (reference sequence). The germline V and J ends were trimmed by 0 bases and 6 bases, with 16 bases remaining between them. The DNA of the CDR3 is TGTGCCTGGAGTGTACAAGGGGCCCTGGCTGATACGCAGTATTTT. It yields the protein CAWSVQGALADTQYF.

V and J are TRBV7-2 and TRBJ1-5, with no clear D. Trimming shortened V by 1 base and J by 7 bases, and 14 bases separated the two germline ends. The CDR3 runs 15 residues. Germline lookup yields CDR1 SGHTA and CDR2 FQGNSA. CDR3 bases: TGTGCCAGCAGCTTAGAAACGGGGTTTTCGCAGCCCCAGCATTTT. It encodes CASSLETGFSQPQHF.

V and J are TRBV7-9 and TRBJ2-2, with 9 positions matching TRBD1. J gave up 7 bases and V 5 bases, and 8 bases lay outside the gene matches. This CDR3 spans 15 amino acids. CDR1 and CDR2 (germline): SEHNR, FQNEAQ (reference sequence). The CDR3 DNA is TGTGCCAGCAGCCTCGGACAGGGGTGGAACGGGGAGCTGTTTTTT. Protein sequence: CASSLGQGWNGELFF.

J is TRBJ2-1 and V is TRBV7-2; unclear D gene. V was trimmed by 4 bases and J by 8 bases, leaving 18 bases between them. The length of the CDR3 is 15 residues. Germline loops: CDR1 SGHTA, CDR2 FQGNSA. DNA of the CDR3: TGTGCCAGCAGCTCTGACTGGGGTAGAGAATATGAGCAGTTCTTC. As protein: CASSSDWGREYEQFF.

This chain uses TRBV18 with TRBJ1-1; D is unresolved. Germline V gene data show CDR1 as KGHSH and CDR2 as LQKENI. V was clipped by 2 bases and J by 1 base, with 11 bases between them. This CDR3 has 15 amino acids. The CDR3 DNA reads TGTGCCAGCTCACCAACTCAAGTGGGGAACACTGAAGCTTTCTTT. Its protein is CASSPTQVGNTEAFF.

Only a few counts were recorded for this clone. The chain has TRBV2 and TRBJ2-2, with D hard to call. V gave up 7 bases and J gave up 2 bases, with 11 bases separating them. CDR1 and CDR2 from the germline V gene are SNHLY and FYNNEI. CDR3 length equals 14 residues. The CDR3 DNA sequence: TGTGCCAGCACCGGAGTGATCAACACCGGGGAGCTGTTTTTT. This translates into CASTGVINTGELFF.

The chain has TRBV5-1 and TRBJ1-1; D is undetermined. Trimming took 1 base from V and 4 from J, leaving 14 bases between them. Germline CDR1 is SGHRS and CDR2 is YFSETQ. The CDR3 loop spans 15 amino acids. CDR3 DNA sequence: TGCGCCAGCAGCTTGATCGTCGGCGAGGGCACTGAAGCTTTCTTT. This translates into CASSLIVGEGTEAFF.

The V and J genes are TRBV9 and TRBJ1-2; the match to TRBD1 covers 11 bases. Trimming cost V 3 bases and J 6 bases; bases outside gene matches: 7. The CDR3 is made up of 15 amino acids. CDR1 is SGDLS, CDR2 YYNGEE, per germline. This chain's CDR3 is CASSERTGGADGYTF. The CDR3 coding sequence is TGTGCCAGCAGCGAAAGGACAGGGGGCGCAGATGGCTACACCTTC.

The genes are TRBV5-1 and TRBJ2-1, with TRBD2 matching 10 bases. The CDR3 runs 17 residues. V dropped 4 bases and J dropped 0; count of bases not matched to a gene: 7. Looked up from germline, CDR1 is SGHRS and CDR2 is YFSETQ. CDR3 protein: CASSLSGGPSSYNEQFF. CDR3 DNA: TGCGCCAGCAGCCTTAGCGGGGGGCCTAGCTCCTACAATGAGCAGTTCTTC. Supplemented by reference TRBV5-1 and TRBJ2-1, the full variable domain reads KAGVTQTPRYLIKTRGQQVTLSCSPISGHRSVSWYQQTPGQGLQFLFEYFSETQRNKGNFPGRFSGRQFSNSRSEMNVSTLELGDSALYLCASSLSGGPSSYNEQFFGPGTRLTVL.

The chain links TRBV13 to TRBJ1-5; no clear D gene. This CDR3 has 14 residues. V lost 0 bases to trimming and J lost 4 bases, with 7 bases between them. Per the germline V gene, CDR1 is PRHDT and CDR2 is FYEKMQ (reference sequence). The CDR3 DNA follows: TGTGCCAGCAGCTTAGGGGAAGGGAATCAGCCCCAGCATTTT. Its translation is CASSLGEGNQPQHF.

The gene calls are TRBV10-2 and TRBJ2-5, with 8 bases aligning to TRBD2. From germline, CDR1 is WSHSY and CDR2 SAAADI. The junction had 10 bases not matched to a gene; V was cut back by 8 bases and J by 5 bases. There are 14 residues in the CDR3. The CDR3 region is CASCSGGAGETQYF. For the CDR3, the DNA is TGCGCCAGCTGTTCCGGGGGGGCCGGTGAGACCCAGTACTTC.

The chain uses TRBV7-3 and TRBJ2-6; D might be TRBD1 (7 bases). The CDR3 covers 18 residues. Germline CDR1 SGHTA, CDR2 FQGTGA. Between the trimmed V and J ends, which lost 5 bases and 0 bases, there was a span of 17 bases. The CDR3 DNA reads TGTGCCAGCAGCCCCCGACAGGGACTCACCTCTGGGGCCAACGTCCTGACTTTC. This encodes CASSPRQGLTSGANVLTF.

The chain carries TRBV2 and TRBJ1-2; possible D gene TRBD1, 5 bases. The germline gives CDR1 SNHLY, CDR2 FYNNEI. V was clipped by 7 bases and J by 8 bases, with 20 bases between them. The CDR3 runs 14 residues. The CDR3 nucleotides are TGTGCCAGCAATCGGGAGGGGCCTTCTTGGGGCTACACCTTC. It specifies CASNREGPSWGYTF.